The clone carrying this T cell receptor (beta chain) was picked up a small number of times. Antigen specificity is unknown. The authors ran a second PCR of roughly 6 to 12 cycles using a sample-barcoded 5' primer and a J-beta primer mix. From the 5' RACE reads, TCRdb called clonotypes with MiXCR, one entry per CDR3 protein. The repertoire holds approximately 320,000 distinct CDR3 sequences, 25% to 30% seen once, with over 25% in the top ten. The sample comes from a study of blood T cells in healthy people across ages. Study conclusions and caveats: Estimated diversity, derived from one million T cells, was regarded as an underestimate.

Donors each provided 9.5 to 10 milliliters of peripheral blood. This TCR came from a woman in her 70s in good health. The sample consisted of blood.

CDR3: CSAQLAGTTDTQYF. The CDR3 DNA sequence: TGCAGTGCGCAACTAGCGGGGACTACAGATACGCAGTATTTT. The chain recombines TRBV20-1 with TRBJ2-3; 10 bases match TRBD2. After removal of 6 bases from V and 3 bases from J, the junction contained 6 bases not matched to a gene. CDR1 DFQATT and CDR2 SNEGSKA come from the germline V gene (reference sequence). This CDR3 region has 14 residues.